The clone carrying this TCR beta chain has a single count. Its antigen is undetermined. Primers included in the PCR were 60 Vbeta and 13 Jbeta primers. Sequenced by immunoSEQ multiplex PCR; TCRdb stores in-frame clones only, minus some. The repertoire holds under 200,000 clones, with around 76% as singletons. These data belong to a study of cytomegalovirus exposure and HLA in healthy donors. Overall study findings and caveats: The study found most TCR sequences rare, yet found some public TCRs in many donors. Some TCR beta chains (roughly 160 of them) were listed as cytomegalovirus-associated. Reportedly, cytomegalovirus status was diagnosed with high sensitivity and specificity.

Per the germline V gene, CDR1 is MGHDK and CDR2 is SYGVNS. The germline V and J ends were trimmed by 5 bases and 3 bases, with 20 bases remaining between them. The CDR3 is made up of 17 amino acids. The receptor's source is a girl aged 10 to 17 in good health and CMV-seropositive. The sample taken for sequencing was PBMCs. The chain combines TRBV25-1 with TRBJ2-1; weak D call: TRBD2 (6 bases). CDR3 sequence reads: CASSPFGGTSSYNEQFF. The DNA for the CDR3 is TGTGCCAGCAGTCCATTCGGAGGGACGTCGAGCTACAATGAGCAGTTCTTC.